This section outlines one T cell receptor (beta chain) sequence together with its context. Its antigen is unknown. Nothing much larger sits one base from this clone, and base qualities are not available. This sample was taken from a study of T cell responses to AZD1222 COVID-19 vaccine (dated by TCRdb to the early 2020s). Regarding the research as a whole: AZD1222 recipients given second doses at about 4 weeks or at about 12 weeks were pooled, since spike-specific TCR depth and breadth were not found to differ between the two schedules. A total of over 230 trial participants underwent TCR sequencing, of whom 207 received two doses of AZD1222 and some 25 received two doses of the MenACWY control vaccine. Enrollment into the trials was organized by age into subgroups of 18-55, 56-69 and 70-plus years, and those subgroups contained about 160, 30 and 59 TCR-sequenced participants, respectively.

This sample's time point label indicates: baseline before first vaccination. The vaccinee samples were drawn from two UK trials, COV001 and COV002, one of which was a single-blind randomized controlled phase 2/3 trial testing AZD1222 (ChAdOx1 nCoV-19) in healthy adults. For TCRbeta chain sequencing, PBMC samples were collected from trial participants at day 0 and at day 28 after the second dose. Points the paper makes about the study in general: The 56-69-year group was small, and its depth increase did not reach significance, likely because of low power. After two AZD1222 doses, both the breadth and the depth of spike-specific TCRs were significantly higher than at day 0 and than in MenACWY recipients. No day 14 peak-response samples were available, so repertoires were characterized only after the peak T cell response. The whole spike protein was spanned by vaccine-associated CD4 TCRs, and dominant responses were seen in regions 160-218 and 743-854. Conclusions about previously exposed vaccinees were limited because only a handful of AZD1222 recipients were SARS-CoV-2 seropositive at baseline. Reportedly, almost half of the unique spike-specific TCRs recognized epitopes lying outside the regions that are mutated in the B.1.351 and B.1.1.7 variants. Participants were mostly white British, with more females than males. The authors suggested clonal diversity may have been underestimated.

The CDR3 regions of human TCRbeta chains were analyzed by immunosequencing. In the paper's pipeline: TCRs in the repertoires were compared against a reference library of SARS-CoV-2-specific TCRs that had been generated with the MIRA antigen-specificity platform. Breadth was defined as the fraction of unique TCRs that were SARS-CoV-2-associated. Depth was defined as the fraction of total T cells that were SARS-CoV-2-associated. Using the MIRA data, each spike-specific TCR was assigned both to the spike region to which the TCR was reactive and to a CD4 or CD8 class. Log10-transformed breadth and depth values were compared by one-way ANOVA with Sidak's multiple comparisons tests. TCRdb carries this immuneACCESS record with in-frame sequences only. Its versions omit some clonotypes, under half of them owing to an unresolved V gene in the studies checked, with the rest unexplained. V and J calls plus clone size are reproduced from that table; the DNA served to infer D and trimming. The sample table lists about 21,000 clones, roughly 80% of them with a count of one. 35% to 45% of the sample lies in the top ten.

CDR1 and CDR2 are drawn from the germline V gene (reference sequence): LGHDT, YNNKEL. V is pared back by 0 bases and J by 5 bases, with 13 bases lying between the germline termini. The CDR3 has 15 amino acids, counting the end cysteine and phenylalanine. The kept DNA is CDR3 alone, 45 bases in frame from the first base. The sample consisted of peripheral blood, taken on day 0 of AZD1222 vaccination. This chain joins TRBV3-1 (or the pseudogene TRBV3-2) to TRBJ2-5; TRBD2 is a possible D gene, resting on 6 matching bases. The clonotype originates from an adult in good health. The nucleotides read TGTGCCAGCAGCCAAGAACGGGGGTGGGATGAGACCCAGTACTTC. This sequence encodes CASSQERGWDETQYF.